This entry concerns a single T cell receptor (beta chain). The record originates from a study of OX40 agonist ivuxolimab in advanced cancers. Measured with immunoSEQ multiplex PCR; TCRdb has only the in-frame clones, and not every one. The sample shows nearly 20,000 clones, 85% to 90% of them seen only once. This CDR3 comprises 13 residues. V lost 3 bases, J lost 5 bases, and 3 bases stayed unmatched. Germline CDR1 is SGHNT and CDR2 is YENEEA. The source was CD4+ or CD8+ T cells sorted from blood, collected in a trial of the OX40 agonist ivuxolimab. The receptor comes from an adult with an advanced solid tumor such as melanoma, head and neck, liver or kidney cancer. The chain combines TRBV11-3 with TRBJ2-7; 8 bases are shared with TRBD1. The CDR3 is CASSFRTGNEQYF. The CDR3 DNA is TGTGCCAGCAGCTTCAGGACAGGGAACGAGCAGTACTTC.